Included here is one T cell receptor beta chain sequence, with context. The record originates from a study of cytomegalovirus exposure and HLA in healthy donors. The PCR ran on 60 Vbeta and 13 Jbeta primers. The method was immunoSEQ multiplex PCR; TCRdb's version includes in-frame clones alone and lacks a portion of them. The profile shows fewer than 200,000 clones, around 76% of them singletons. Germline-derived CDR1 and CDR2 are SNHLY and FYNNEI. Deletions cut 3 bases from V and 9 bases from J, with 12 bases between. The CDR3 contains 13 residues. The rearrangement links TRBV2 to TRBJ1-3; tentatively, D is TRBD1 (5 bases). The sequence was obtained from a middle-aged man in good health and CMV-seropositive. The sequencing input was PBMCs. CDR3 in amino acids: CASSETEDGTIYF. In DNA form, the CDR3 reads TGTGCCAGCAGTGAGACAGAAGATGGCACCATATATTTT.